The clone carrying this TCR beta chain was seen at least ten times. The CDR3 length is 16 residues. Germline loops: CDR1 LGHNA, CDR2 YSLEER. This specimen belongs to a study of shared clonotypes between healthy human individuals. Samples underwent the assay at deep level. For every subset, genomic DNA was evenly distributed across several immunoSEQ plates. The table came from immunoSEQ multiplex PCR; TCRdb's copy has only in-frame clones and leaves some out. The table shows around 530,000 clones, with roughly 79% occurring only once. The chain combines TRBV4-3 with TRBJ2-5, with D possibly TRBD2 on 6 matching bases. The J call may not be correct, given that the DNA end is closer to TRBJ2-7. Sequenced sample: PBMCs. The TCR sequence derives from a woman between 40 and 55 years old in good health. Some clones in this sample may be carry-over from other donors' samples. CDR3 amino acids: CASSQGLSGLRAEQYF. In nucleotides, the CDR3 is TGCGCCAGCAGCCAGGGATTATCGGGACTCCGGGCCGAGCAGTACTTC.